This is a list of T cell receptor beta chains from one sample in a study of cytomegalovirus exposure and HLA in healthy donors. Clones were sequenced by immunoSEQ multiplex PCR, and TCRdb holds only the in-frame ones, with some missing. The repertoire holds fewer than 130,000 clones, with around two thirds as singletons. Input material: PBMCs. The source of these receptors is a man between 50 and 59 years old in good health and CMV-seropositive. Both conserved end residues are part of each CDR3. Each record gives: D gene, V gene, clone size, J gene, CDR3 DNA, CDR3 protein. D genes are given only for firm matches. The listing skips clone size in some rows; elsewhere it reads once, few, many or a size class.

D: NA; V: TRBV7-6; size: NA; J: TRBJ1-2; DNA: TGTGCCAGCAGCAGCCTGGACTTCGGGAACTATGGCTACACCTTC; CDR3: CASSSLDFGNYGYTF
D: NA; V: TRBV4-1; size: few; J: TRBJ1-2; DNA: TGCGCCAGCAGCCCCCCCGGGAGGGCTAACTATGGCTACACCTTC; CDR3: CASSPPGRANYGYTF
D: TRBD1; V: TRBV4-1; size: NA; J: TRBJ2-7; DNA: TGCGCCAGCAGCCAAGGGGACAGAGCACGCGAGCAGTACTTC; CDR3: CASSQGDRAREQYF
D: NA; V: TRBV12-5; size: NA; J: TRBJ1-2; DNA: TGTGCTAGTGGTTTGGGGAGGGGCGCAGATTCTGGCTACACCTTC; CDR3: CASGLGRGADSGYTF
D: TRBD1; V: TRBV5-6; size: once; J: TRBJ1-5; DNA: TGTGCCAGCAGCCCACGACAGGGGGGACAGCCCCAGCATTTT; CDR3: CASSPRQGGQPQHF
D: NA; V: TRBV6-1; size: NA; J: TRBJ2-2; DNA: TGTGCCAGCAGTGAAGCGTGGACAGTCTCCACCGGGGAGCTGTTTTTT; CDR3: CASSEAWTVSTGELFF
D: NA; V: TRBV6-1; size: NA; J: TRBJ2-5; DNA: TGTGCCAGCAGTAGTACAGGTCGAGAGACCCAGTACTTC; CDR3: CASSSTGRETQYF
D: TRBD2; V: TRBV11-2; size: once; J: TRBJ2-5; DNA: TGTGCCAGCAGCTCGCTAGCGGGAGGTATCCAAGAGACCCAGTACTTC; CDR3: CASSSLAGGIQETQYF
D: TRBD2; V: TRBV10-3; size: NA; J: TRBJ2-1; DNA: TGTGCCACTACTAGCGGGGATTCCTACAATGAGCAGTTCTTC; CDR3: CATTSGDSYNEQFF
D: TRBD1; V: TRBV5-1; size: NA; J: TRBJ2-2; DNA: TGCGCCAGCAGCCGGGGGACAGGGGCTGGCACCGGGGAGCTGTTTTTT; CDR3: CASSRGTGAGTGELFF
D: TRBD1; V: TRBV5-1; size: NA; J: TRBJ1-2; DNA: TGCGCCAGCAGCCCGGGACAGGGCTTCGGCTATGGCTACACCTTC; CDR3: CASSPGQGFGYGYTF
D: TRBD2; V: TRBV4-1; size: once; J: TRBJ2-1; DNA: TGCGCCAGCAGCCTATCGCCGGGACTAGTAACGGGGGAGCAGTTCTTC; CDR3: CASSLSPGLVTGEQFF
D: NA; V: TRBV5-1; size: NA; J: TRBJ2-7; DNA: TGCGCCAGCAGCTTGGGCCCAACCCCCAGAAGTACGAACGAGCAGTACTTC; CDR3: CASSLGPTPRSTNEQYF
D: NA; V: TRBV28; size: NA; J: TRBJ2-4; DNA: TGTGCCAGCAGTGGGGCTAGTTGGACCAAAAACATTCAGTACTTC; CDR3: CASSGASWTKNIQYF
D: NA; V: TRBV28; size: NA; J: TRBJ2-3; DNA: TGTGCCAGCCTTTGGGGGCTCTCTTTGTATTTT; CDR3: CASLWGLSLYF
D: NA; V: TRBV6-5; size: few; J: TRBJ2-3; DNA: TGTGCCAGCAGTTACGGGGGCCCCACAGATACGCAGTATTTT; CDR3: CASSYGGPTDTQYF
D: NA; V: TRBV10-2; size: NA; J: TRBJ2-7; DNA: TGCGCCAGCAAGCCTAGAGGATACGAGCAGTACTTC; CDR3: CASKPRGYEQYF
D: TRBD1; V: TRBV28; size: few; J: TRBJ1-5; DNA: TGTGCCAGCAGGACGGGACAGGGAGGCGGCAATCAGCCCCAGCATTTT; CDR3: CASRTGQGGGNQPQHF
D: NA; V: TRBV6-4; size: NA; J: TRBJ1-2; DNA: TGTGCCAGCAGTGATACCGGGGAACCGGGCTATGGCTACACCTTC; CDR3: CASSDTGEPGYGYTF
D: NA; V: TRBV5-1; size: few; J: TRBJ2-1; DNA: TGCGCCAGCAGTTCAGGCCCCGGGAGTATCGACAATGAGCAGTTCTTC; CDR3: CASSSGPGSIDNEQFF
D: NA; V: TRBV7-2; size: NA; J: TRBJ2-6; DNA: TGTGCCAGCAGCTTAGGTAGGGGAACTGGGGCCAACGTCCTGACTTTC; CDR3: CASSLGRGTGANVLTF
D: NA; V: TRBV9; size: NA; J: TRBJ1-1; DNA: TGTGCCAGCAGCGTAGAGAGGGGGACTGAAGCTTTCTTT; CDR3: CASSVERGTEAFF
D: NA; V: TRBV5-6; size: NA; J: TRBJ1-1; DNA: TGTGCCAGCAGCTTGCGGGGTTGGAACACTGAAGCTTTCTTT; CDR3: CASSLRGWNTEAFF
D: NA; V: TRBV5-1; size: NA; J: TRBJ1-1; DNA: TGCGCCAGCAGCTTGGCTGAAGAGACTGAAGCTTTCTTT; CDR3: CASSLAEETEAFF
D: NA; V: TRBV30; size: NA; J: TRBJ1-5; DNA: TGTGCTGTAGTGGTGGGCAAACAGCCCCAGCATTTT; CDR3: CAVVVGKQPQHF
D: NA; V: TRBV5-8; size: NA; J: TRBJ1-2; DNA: TGTGCCAGCAGCGCCGGGCTGGAGGGGAGAGCTAACTATGGCTACACCTTC; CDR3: CASSAGLEGRANYGYTF
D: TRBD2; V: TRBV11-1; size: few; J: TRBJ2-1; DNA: TGTGCCAGCAGCACCTGGACTAGCGGGATCAATGAGCAGTTCTTC; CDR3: CASSTWTSGINEQFF
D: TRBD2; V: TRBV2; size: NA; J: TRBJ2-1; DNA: TGTGCCAGCAGTGACCTAGCGGGAGTTGAGCAGTTCTTC; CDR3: CASSDLAGVEQFF
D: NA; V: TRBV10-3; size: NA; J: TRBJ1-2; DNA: TGTGCCATCAGTGTCTCCCCGGGCAGGGACTTTAACTATGGCTACACCTTC; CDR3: CAISVSPGRDFNYGYTF
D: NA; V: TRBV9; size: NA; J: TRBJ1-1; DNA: TGTGCCAGCAGGCCAACAGGTCCGAACACTGAAGCTTTCTTT; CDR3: CASRPTGPNTEAFF
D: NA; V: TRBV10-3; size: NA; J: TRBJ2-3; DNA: TGTGCCATCAGTGTTGGGCGCACAGATACGCAGTATTTT; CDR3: CAISVGRTDTQYF
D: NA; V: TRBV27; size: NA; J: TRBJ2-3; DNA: TGTGCCAGCAGTCCTCCGTTCCCGACAGATACGCAGTATTTT; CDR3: CASSPPFPTDTQYF
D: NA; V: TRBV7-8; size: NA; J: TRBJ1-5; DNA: TGTGCCAGCAGCTCTTACAGAGACAATCAGCCCCAGCATTTT; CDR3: CASSSYRDNQPQHF
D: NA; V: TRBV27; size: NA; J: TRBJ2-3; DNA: TGTGCCAGCAGTTCCAACGAGGCTCCCGTTCATGGTACGCAGTATTTT; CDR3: CASSSNEAPVHGTQYF
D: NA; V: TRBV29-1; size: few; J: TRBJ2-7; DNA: TGCAGCGTGGGAGCTGGCACCACCTACGAGCAGTACTTC; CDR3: CSVGAGTTYEQYF
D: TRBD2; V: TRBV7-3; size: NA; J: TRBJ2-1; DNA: TGTGCCAGCAGCTTAAGGGGGACTAGCGGGGGGGCTGCGGAGCAGTTCTTC; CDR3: CASSLRGTSGGAAEQFF
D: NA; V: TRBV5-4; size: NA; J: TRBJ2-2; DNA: TGTGCCAGCAGCTTGGATCCTCGGACAGCTTTCACCGGGGAGCTGTTTTTT; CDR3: CASSLDPRTAFTGELFF
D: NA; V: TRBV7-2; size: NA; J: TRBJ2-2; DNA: TGTGCCAGCAGCCCGAGGGGGGGGCCCGGGGAGCTGTTTTTT; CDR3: CASSPRGGPGELFF
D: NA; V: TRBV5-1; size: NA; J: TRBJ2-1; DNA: TGCGCCAGCAGGGTGGGGCTCAACTACAATGAGCAGTTCTTC; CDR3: CASRVGLNYNEQFF
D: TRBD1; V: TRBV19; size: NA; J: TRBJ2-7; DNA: TGTGCCAGTAGTTACGACAGGGGGCCCTACGAGCAGTACTTC; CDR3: CASSYDRGPYEQYF
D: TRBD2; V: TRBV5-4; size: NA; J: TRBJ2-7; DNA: TGTGCCAGCAGTCCTAGCGGGGCCCCCTCCTACGAGCAGTACTTC; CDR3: CASSPSGAPSYEQYF
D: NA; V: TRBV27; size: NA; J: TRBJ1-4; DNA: TGTGCCAGCAGTGCTAGAGACCCTAGACCCAATGAAAAACTGTTTTTT; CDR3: CASSARDPRPNEKLFF
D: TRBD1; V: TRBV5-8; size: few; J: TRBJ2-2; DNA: TGTGCCAGCAGTTCCGGGACAGGGGGCGCGCCCGGGGAGCTGTTTTTT; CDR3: CASSSGTGGAPGELFF
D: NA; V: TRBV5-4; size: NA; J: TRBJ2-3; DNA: TGTGCCAGCAGCTCCGTTTACCGGGGATTCGGGACAGATACGCAGTATTTT; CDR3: CASSSVYRGFGTDTQYF
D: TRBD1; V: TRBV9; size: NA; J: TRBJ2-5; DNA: TGTGCCAGCAGCGTAGGACAGGGGAAAGAGACCCAGTACTTC; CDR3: CASSVGQGKETQYF
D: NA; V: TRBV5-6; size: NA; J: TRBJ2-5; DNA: TGTGCCAGCAGCTTTGGGAGCGGGCGCCAAGAGACCCAGTACTTC; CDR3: CASSFGSGRQETQYF
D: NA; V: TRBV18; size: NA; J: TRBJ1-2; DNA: TGTGCCAGCTCACAGTCGGGGGACTATGGCTACACCTTC; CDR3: CASSQSGDYGYTF
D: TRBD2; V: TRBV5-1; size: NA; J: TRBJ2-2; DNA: TGCGCCAGCAGCTTGGGCGGGAGCGCCGGGGAGCTGTTTTTT; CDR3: CASSLGGSAGELFF
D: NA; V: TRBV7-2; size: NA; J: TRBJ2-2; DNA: TGTGCCAGCAGCTTCGGACAGAGGAACACCGGGGAGCTGTTTTTT; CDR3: CASSFGQRNTGELFF
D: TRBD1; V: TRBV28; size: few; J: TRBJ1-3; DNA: TGTGCCAGCAGTTTAGGAGGGGGCGTCGGAAACACCATATATTTT; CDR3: CASSLGGGVGNTIYF
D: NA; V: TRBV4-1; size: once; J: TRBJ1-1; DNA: TGCGCCAGCAGCCACCTCTGGCGGCAGTCGAGGACTGAAGCTTTCTTT; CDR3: CASSHLWRQSRTEAFF
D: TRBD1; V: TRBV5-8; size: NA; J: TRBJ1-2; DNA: TGTGCCAGCAGCCGTATCACGACAGGGACTGGCTACACCTTC; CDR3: CASSRITTGTGYTF
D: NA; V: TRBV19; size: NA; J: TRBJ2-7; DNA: TGTGCCAGTAGTATCGGGATTCTAACCCGCGAGCAGTACTTC; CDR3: CASSIGILTREQYF
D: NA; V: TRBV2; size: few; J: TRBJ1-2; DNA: TGTGCCAGCAGTGGGCCCAACCCTGTGACAGTTATCTATGGCTACACCTTC; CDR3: CASSGPNPVTVIYGYTF
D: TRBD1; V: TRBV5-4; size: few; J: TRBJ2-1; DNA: TGTGCCAGCAGCTATGACAGGGTTAATGATGAGCAGTTCTTC; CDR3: CASSYDRVNDEQFF
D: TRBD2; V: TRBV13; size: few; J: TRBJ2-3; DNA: TGTGCCAGCAGCCCTGGACTAGCGGGAGACCGCGATACGCAGTATTTT; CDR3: CASSPGLAGDRDTQYF